This TCR beta chain was retrieved from a study of T cells in Graves' hyperthyroidism and ophthalmopathy. Overall study results and limits: Ophthalmopathy prediction by the model preceded onset by a median roughly 6 months.

About this clonotype: The antigen is unknown.

Stable hyperthyroidism: no ophthalmopathy progression over 18 months of follow-up. Diagnoses were made from clinical symptoms, serum measures (thyroxine and TRAb), thyroid ultrasound and orbital computed tomography. Amplified regions were TCR beta CDR3 sequences from RNA transcripts. HTBI primers were used for first-round RT-PCR of the TCR CDR3. TCRdb reprocessed the multiplex PCR reads via MiXCR and lists one record per CDR3 protein. The sample lists around 100,000 distinct CDR3 sequences, approximately 50% occurring once. Sequencing was carried out using blood. This receptor was obtained from a man aged 40-49 years with Graves' hyperthyroidism.

The CDR3 loop is CATSDPTGTGSLGYQPQHF. CDR3 in DNA: TGTGCCACCAGTGATCCTACCGGGACAGGGAGTTTGGGATATCAGCCCCAGCATTTT. The V call is TRBV24-1, the J call TRBJ1-5; 9 nucleotides align to TRBD1. Unmatched junction bases numbered 16, after V lost 3 bases and J lost 5 bases. The CDR3 length is 19 residues. CDR1 is KGHDR, CDR2 SFDVKD, per germline.